The rows below give T cell receptor beta chains drawn from one sample of a study of shared clonotypes between healthy human individuals. Method: immunoSEQ multiplex PCR; TCRdb's copy keeps in-frame clones and lacks some. The sample has 760,000 or so clones; just over 95% are singletons. The sample comprised naive CD8+ T cells sorted from blood. The receptors originated from a man younger than 40 in good health. The CDR3 runs from the conserved cysteine through the conserved F or W. D genes are given only for firm matches. Rows may omit the clone size; those that give it use once, few, many or a size class.

CAGNRAYEQYF	TGTGCCGGAAACAGGGCCTACGAGCAGTACTTC	-	TRBJ2-7	TRBV27	-
CASSQIRTGDTENSYEQYF	TGCGCCAGCAGCCAAATTAGGACAGGGGATACGGAGAACTCCTACGAGCAGTACTTC	TRBD1	TRBJ2-7	TRBV5-1	-
CASSKMGLAESGNEQFF	TGTGCCAGCAGCAAAATGGGACTAGCGGAGAGCGGCAATGAGCAGTTCTTC	TRBD2	TRBJ2-1	TRBV13	-
CASSPRTVMNTEAFF	TGTGCCAGCAGCCCCCGGACCGTAATGAACACTGAAGCTTTCTTT	-	TRBJ1-1	TRBV9	-
CASSPSGVQGGTYNEQFF	TGTGCCAGCAGCCCCTCAGGGGTTCAAGGGGGCACCTACAATGAGCAGTTCTTC	TRBD1	TRBJ2-1	TRBV5-4	-
CASSDRASYEQYF	TGTGCCAGCAGCGACAGGGCCTCCTACGAGCAGTACTTC	TRBD1	TRBJ2-7	TRBV7-8	-
CASSSGLAGVTDTQYF	TGTGCCAGCAGCTCAGGACTAGCGGGAGTAACAGATACGCAGTATTTT	TRBD2	TRBJ2-3	TRBV9	-
CASSLAGLSGANVLTF	TGCGCCAGCAGCTTAGCAGGGCTTTCCGGGGCCAACGTCCTGACTTTC	-	TRBJ2-6	TRBV5-1	-
CASSGASDRGLLEQYF	TGTGCCAGCAGTGGGGCATCCGACAGGGGGCTGCTCGAGCAGTACTTC	TRBD1	TRBJ2-7	TRBV6-1	-
CASSFPSQTYEQYF	TGTGCCAGCAGCTTTCCAAGCCAGACCTACGAGCAGTACTTC	-	TRBJ2-7	TRBV7-2	-
CASSLDVSYDYGYTF	TGTGCCAGCAGTCTGGACGTCTCCTACGACTATGGCTACACCTTC	-	TRBJ1-2	TRBV6-5	-
CASSEAPGQGPYEQYF	TGTGCCAGCAGTGAGGCTCCGGGACAGGGTCCGTACGAGCAGTACTTC	TRBD1	TRBJ2-7	TRBV2	-
CASSLGTSGHSYEQYF	TGTGCCAGCAGCTTAGGGACTAGCGGCCATTCCTACGAGCAGTACTTC	TRBD2	TRBJ2-7	TRBV11-2	-
CASRDRPISNNEQFF	TGTGCCAGCAGGGACCGGCCAATAAGCAACAATGAGCAGTTCTTC	-	TRBJ2-1	TRBV27	-
CASSASRGHNEQFF	TGTGCCAGCAGCGCGTCCCGGGGCCACAATGAGCAGTTCTTC	-	TRBJ2-1	TRBV9	-
CASSQNQYEQYF	TGTGCCAGCAGCCAAAACCAGTACGAGCAGTACTTC	-	TRBJ2-7	TRBV9	-
CASKISAGTEAFF	TGTGCCAGCAAAATATCCGCGGGGACTGAAGCTTTCTTT	-	TRBJ1-1	TRBV6-5	-
CASSLRLGVGYEQYF	TGTGCCAGCAGCCTGCGTCTGGGGGTAGGCTACGAGCAGTACTTC	-	TRBJ2-7	TRBV7-8	-
CATSSPWNEQYF	TGTGCCACCAGCAGCCCCTGGAACGAGCAGTACTTC	-	TRBJ2-7	TRBV15	-
CASSFSLAGDVDTQYF	TGTGCCAGCAGCTTTTCACTAGCGGGAGATGTGGATACGCAGTATTTT	TRBD2	TRBJ2-3	TRBV7-2	once
CASSGQGWETQYF	TGTGCCAGCAGCGGACAGGGTTGGGAGACCCAGTACTTC	TRBD1	TRBJ2-5	TRBV9	-
CASRGTNQETQYF	TGTGCCAGCAGGGGGACAAACCAAGAGACCCAGTACTTC	-	TRBJ2-5	TRBV6-1	-
CASSLGLQNSYEQYF	TGTGCCAGCAGCCTAGGGTTACAGAACTCCTACGAGCAGTACTTC	-	TRBJ2-7	TRBV28	-
CASSLAVYRAMNTEAFF	TGTGCCAGCAGCTTAGCAGTTTACAGGGCCATGAACACTGAAGCTTTCTTT	-	TRBJ1-1	TRBV7-8	few
CASSSRQGGTDTQYF	TGTGCCAGCAGTTCCAGACAGGGAGGCACAGATACGCAGTATTTT	TRBD1	TRBJ2-3	TRBV27	-
CASSLGAGDVHEQFF	TGTGCCAGCAGCTTAGGGGCGGGAGACGTCCATGAGCAGTTCTTC	TRBD2	TRBJ2-1	TRBV7-6	-
CASSQSLTGPTYEQYF	TGTGCCAGCAGCCAAAGTCTTACAGGGCCCACCTACGAGCAGTACTTC	-	TRBJ2-7	TRBV2	-
CASSSSRAIYNEQFF	TGCGCCAGCAGTTCTTCTCGGGCCATATACAATGAGCAGTTCTTC	-	TRBJ2-1	TRBV10-1	-
CAATPGPGSEQYF	TGTGCCGCTACCCCGGGCCCAGGATCCGAGCAGTACTTC	-	TRBJ2-7	TRBV19	once
CASSQELAGGLDEQFF	TGTGCCAGCAGCCAAGAACTAGCGGGAGGGCTTGATGAGCAGTTCTTC	TRBD2	TRBJ2-1	TRBV7-7	-
CASSRPRFSGNTIYF	TGTGCCAGCAGCCGTCCCCGGTTCTCTGGAAACACCATATATTTT	-	TRBJ1-3	TRBV7-9	-
CAWSVLGLAIYNEQFF	TGTGCCTGGAGTGTACTAGGACTAGCTATCTACAATGAGCAGTTCTTC	TRBD2	TRBJ2-1	TRBV30	-
CASSSSASGWVIQYF	TGTGCCAGCAGTTCCAGCGCGTCAGGTTGGGTAATTCAGTACTTC	-	TRBJ2-4	TRBV27	-
CASSWVRDQETQYF	TGTGCCAGCAGTTGGGTACGCGACCAAGAGACCCAGTACTTC	-	TRBJ2-5	TRBV2	-
CASSMDTTQPQHF	TGTGCCAGCAGCATGGACACAACTCAGCCCCAGCATTTT	-	TRBJ1-5	TRBV7-9	-
CASSSGQLTTQYF	TGTGCCAGCAGTTCCGGACAGCTAACGACCCAGTACTTC	-	TRBJ2-5	TRBV27	-
CASSSGGETEQYF	TGTGCCAGCAGCTCCGGAGGGGAGACGGAACAGTACTTC	-	TRBJ2-7	TRBV7-6	once